This entry is about one T cell receptor (beta chain). Its specificity is not known. As for time point: week 23, last vaccination. In every dose of vaccine, 300 ug of mutant IDH1 20-mer peptide was given alongside topical imiquimod. The data originate from a study of a mutant IDH1 vaccine in newly diagnosed glioma. In germline, CDR1 is WSHSY, CDR2 SAAADI. With 5 bases removed from V and 6 bases from J, the gap between germline ends came to 17 bases. The CDR3 sequence is 15 residues long. The repertoire was sequenced with immunoSEQ multiplex PCR; TCRdb's copy has only in-frame clones and lacks some. This table holds just over 80,000 clones, approximately 85% found once.

The rearrangement links TRBV10-2 to TRBJ2-1; tentatively, D is TRBD1 (5 bases). Specimen: PBMCs, collected from a glioma patient whose treatment included an IDH1 peptide vaccine. The TCR originated in a man aged 25 to 40 with glioma. Some clones in this sample may be carry-over from other donors' samples. As DNA, the CDR3 is TGCGCCAGCAGTACCCGGCAGGGATCGTTCAATGAGCAGTTCTTC. Translating gives CASSTRQGSFNEQFF.